This T cell receptor beta chain originates from a study of T cell changes during pregnancy in multiple sclerosis. Profiling relied on immunoSEQ multiplex PCR, and the TCRdb table lists in-frame clones only, not all of them. The sample holds 35,000 to 55,000 clones, roughly 90% seen once. CDR3 size: 13 residues. Trimming removed 7 bases at V and 2 bases at J, with 12 bases between. Germline CDR1 reads SGDLS; CDR2 reads YYNGEE. The specimen comprised peripheral blood, sampled in the second trimester of pregnancy. The sequence derives from a female donor in good health, enrolled as a control in a pregnancy study. V and J are TRBV9 and TRBJ1-2; the D gene is possibly TRBD1 (6 bases). The CDR3 region is CASRRGANYGYTF. CDR3 sequence (DNA): TGTGCCAGCCGTCGGGGGGCGAACTATGGCTACACCTTC.